The 6 T cell receptor beta chains listed next were all sequenced from one sample in a study of breast tumors, draining lymph nodes, adjacent tissues. TCRdb re-analysed the multiplex PCR reads in MiXCR, keeping a single row per CDR3 protein. The data contain 200,000 to 300,000 distinct CDR3 sequences, under 35% of them seen just once; the ten biggest clones take up about 1%. Samples came from axillary lymph nodes draining the breast cancer. What was sequenced was axillary lymph node tissue. The receptors derive from a female donor with breast cancer. Some clones in this sample may be carry-over from other donors' samples.

This clonotype has ten or more counts. The chain links TRBV7-2 to TRBJ2-7, with 7 nucleotides matching TRBD2. V dropped 5 bases and J dropped 0; count of bases not matched to a gene: 13. The CDR3 runs to 17 residues. In germline, CDR1 is SGHTA, CDR2 FQGNSA. The CDR3 protein is CASSPSGAGWVSYEQYF. The CDR3 DNA reads as TGTGCCAGCAGCCCCTCGGGAGCGGGATGGGTCTCCTACGAGCAGTACTTC.

In its sample, this clonotype was seen once. The V call is TRBV7-9, the J call TRBJ1-2; D is uncertain. This CDR3 contains 10 residues. V shed 2 bases and J shed 8 bases, with 3 bases lying between them. Germline CDR1 and CDR2: SEHNR and FQNEAQ (reference sequence). The CDR3 loop is CASSLLGYTF. DNA for the CDR3: TGTGCCAGCAGCTTATTAGGCTACACCTTC.

About this clonotype: This CDR3 is missing its conserved last phenylalanine or tryptophan, likely due to a read error. This chain links TRBV7-8 with TRBJ1-2, with a tentative D call TRBD1 (5 bases). The germline CDR1 and CDR2 sequences are SGHVS and FQNEAQ. V lost 1 base, J lost 8 bases, and 14 bases lay in between. This CDR3 has 14 amino acids. As DNA, the CDR3 is TGTGCCAGCAGCTTAGGCAGGGAGTCGGCGGGCTACACCCTC. Translated: CASSLGRESAGYTL.

This chain links TRBV24-1 with TRBJ1-2, with 7 bases identical to TRBD1. Trimming removed 5 bases from V and 4 bases from J; junction bases left unmatched: 12. This CDR3 is 16 amino acids long. CDR1 KGHDR and CDR2 SFDVKD come from the germline V gene. The CDR3 sequence is CATSARSTGMGYGYTF. The CDR3, as DNA: TGTGCCACCAGTGCTAGATCGACAGGGATGGGCTATGGCTACACCTTC.

This clonotype appeared many times. The gene calls are TRBV10-1 and TRBJ2-2, with TRBD2 identical over 13 bases. The junction had 4 bases not matched to a gene; V was cut back by 6 bases and J by 3 bases. Germline values: CDR1 WNHNN, CDR2 SYGVQD (reference sequence). There are 16 residues in the CDR3. DNA of the CDR3: TGCGCCAGCAGCCCGGGACTAGCGGGATACACCGGGGAGCTGTTTTTT. As protein: CASSPGLAGYTGELFF.

The V gene is TRBV11-2, the J gene TRBJ2-2, with a possible D match to TRBD2 (5 bases). Looked up from germline, CDR1 is SGHAT and CDR2 is FQNNGV. Trimming left V 1 base short and J 2 bases short, with 14 bases between. The CDR3 is 17 residues long. The CDR3 region has the DNA TGTGCCAGCAGCTTAGGAGTCTCTAGCTTCAACACCGGGGAGCTGTTTTTT. It is translated as CASSLGVSSFNTGELFF.